In its sample, the clone carrying this T cell receptor (beta chain) was seen many times. Its antigen is not identified. This specimen belongs to a study of T cell repertoires in cytomegalovirus infection. Across the study: Matching HLA type and CMV infection were both indicated by public TCR beta signatures. Study findings and constraints: Clonotypes of TCR beta that were HLA-C-restricted and CMV-specific dominated the ex vivo response.

TCRdb recomputed calls from the reads with MiXCR, one row per CDR3 protein. In the table there are approximately 150,000 distinct CDR3 sequences, about 6.1% of which are singletons. Germline lookup yields CDR1 SGHTA and CDR2 FQGNSA. V was shortened by 3 bases and J by 11 bases, with 13 bases between the two germline ends. The length of the CDR3 is 12 residues. The TCR comes from a human donor in good health (CMV status not recorded). Some clones in this sample may be carry-over from other donors' samples. The V gene is TRBV7-2, the J gene TRBJ1-1; tentative D call: TRBD1 (5 bases). Sample: PBMCs. DNA of the CDR3: TGTGCCAGCAGCTTCCCGAAGGGGTCGGCTTTCTTT. Protein product: CASSFPKGSAFF. Drawing the rest from reference TRBV7-2 and TRBJ1-1, the complete variable domain is GAGVSQSPSNKVTEKGKDVELRCDPISGHTALYWYRQSLGQGLEFLIYFQGNSAPDKSGLPSDRFSAERTGGSVSTLTIQRTQQEDSAVYLCASSFPKGSAFFGQGTRLTVV.